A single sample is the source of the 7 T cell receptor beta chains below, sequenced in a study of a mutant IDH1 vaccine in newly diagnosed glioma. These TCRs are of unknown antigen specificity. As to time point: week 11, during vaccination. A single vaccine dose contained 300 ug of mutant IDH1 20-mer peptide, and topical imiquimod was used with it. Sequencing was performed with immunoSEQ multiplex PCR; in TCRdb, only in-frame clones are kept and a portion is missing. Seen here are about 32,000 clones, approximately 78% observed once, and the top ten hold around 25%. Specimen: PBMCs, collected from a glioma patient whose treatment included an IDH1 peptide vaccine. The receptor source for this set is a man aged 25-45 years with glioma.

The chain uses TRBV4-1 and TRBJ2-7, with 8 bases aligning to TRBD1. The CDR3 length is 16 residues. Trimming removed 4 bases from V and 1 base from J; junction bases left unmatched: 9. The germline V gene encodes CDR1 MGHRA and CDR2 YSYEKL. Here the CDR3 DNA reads TGCGCCAGCAGCCGTCAGGCGACAGGGGTTTCCTACGAGCAGTACTTC. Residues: CASSRQATGVSYEQYF.

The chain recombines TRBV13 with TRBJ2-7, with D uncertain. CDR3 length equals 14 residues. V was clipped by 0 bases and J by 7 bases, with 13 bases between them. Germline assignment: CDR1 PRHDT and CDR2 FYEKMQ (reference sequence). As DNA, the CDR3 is TGTGCCAGCAGCTTAGGGGGATTTACGAGGGAGCAGTACTTC. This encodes CASSLGGFTREQYF.

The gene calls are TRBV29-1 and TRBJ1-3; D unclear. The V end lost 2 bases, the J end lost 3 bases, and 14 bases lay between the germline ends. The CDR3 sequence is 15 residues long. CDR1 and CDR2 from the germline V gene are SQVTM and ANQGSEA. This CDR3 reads CSVETADLDGNTIYF. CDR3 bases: TGCAGCGTTGAAACCGCAGACCTAGATGGAAACACCATATATTTT. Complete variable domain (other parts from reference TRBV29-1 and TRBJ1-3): SAVISQKPSRDICQRGTSLTIQCQVDSQVTMMFWYRQQPGQSLTLIATANQGSEATYESGFVIDKFPISRPNLTFSTLTVSNMSPEDSSIYLCSVETADLDGNTIYFGEGSWLTVV.

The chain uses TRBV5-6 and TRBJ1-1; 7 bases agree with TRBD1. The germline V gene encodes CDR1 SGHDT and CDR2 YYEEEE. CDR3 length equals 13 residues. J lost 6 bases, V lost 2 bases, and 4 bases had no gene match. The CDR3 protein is CASSFQGGPEAFF. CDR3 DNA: TGTGCCAGCAGCTTCCAGGGGGGGCCTGAAGCTTTCTTT.

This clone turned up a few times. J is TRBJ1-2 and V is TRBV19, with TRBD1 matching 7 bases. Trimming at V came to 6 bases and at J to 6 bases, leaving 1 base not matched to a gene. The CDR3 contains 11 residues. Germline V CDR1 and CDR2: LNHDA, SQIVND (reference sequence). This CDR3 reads CASRTGHGYTF. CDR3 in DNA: TGTGCCAGTAGGACAGGGCATGGCTACACCTTC.

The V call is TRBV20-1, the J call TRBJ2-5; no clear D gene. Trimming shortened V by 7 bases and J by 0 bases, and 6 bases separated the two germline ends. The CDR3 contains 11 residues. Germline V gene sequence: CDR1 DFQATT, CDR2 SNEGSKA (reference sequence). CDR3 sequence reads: CSGAHQETQYF. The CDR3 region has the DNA TGCAGTGGTGCGCACCAAGAGACCCAGTACTTC.

CDR3 residues: CASSSTGRGAEAFF. The CDR3 bases are TGTGCCAGCAGTTCGACGGGGAGAGGCGCTGAAGCTTTCTTT. V usage is TRBV6-5 and J usage is TRBJ1-1; D gene ambiguous. Deletions cut 4 bases from V and 6 bases from J, with 15 bases between. Germline V gene sequence: CDR1 MNHEY, CDR2 SVGAGI. This CDR3 region has 14 residues.